This entry is about one TCR beta chain. Antigen unknown. The source of the sample is a study of shared clonotypes between healthy human individuals. Study-level results: Some naive CD4 clonotypes, roughly 5%, turned up in common across several donors. Generation probabilities of non-shared clonotypes were lower (relative to those shared by all four donors).

The ends were cut back, 4 bases at V and 8 bases at J, with 15 bases in the middle. The CDR3 consists of 14 residues. Looked up from germline, CDR1 is SGHNT and CDR2 is YYREEE (reference sequence). Only in-frame clones appear in the TCRdb table, and some are missing; sequencing was by immunoSEQ multiplex PCR. The sample has about 1 million clones, around 75% seen once. This clonotype was sampled from a man aged 18-30 years in good health. V and J are TRBV5-4 and TRBJ1-4; D is undetermined. Sequencing input: memory CD4+ T cells sorted from blood. Subset described: CD45RA-negative fraction. The CDR3 bases are TGTGCCAGCAGCCCGGGTGCCTCCAGGGAAAAACTGTTTTTT. Amino acid sequence: CASSPGASREKLFF.